The 2 T cell receptor beta chains below come from one sample, sequenced in a study of CD8+CD57+ T cells in acquired aplastic anemia (dated by TCRdb to the late 2010s). Patients chosen for sequencing had shown expansion of CD8+CD57+ cells by flow cytometry. Reads for this sample came from an Illumina HiSeq 2000. TCR beta VDJ combination and CDR3 sequence profiling used genomic DNA as the template. TCRdb itself trimmed the public reads at Q25 with fastp, ran MiXCR and retained productive beta chains. Each record represents a unique CDR3 protein, reported with the most common genes and DNA among its rows. The sample records approximately 190,000 distinct CDR3 sequences, 40% to 50% of which are singletons. In total, the top ten clones hold 9.7% of the sample. Sample: sorted CD4+, CD8+, or CD8+CD57+ T cells (not recorded which) from PBMCs. These receptors all stem from a human donor with aplastic anemia.

This clonotype appeared many times. The J gene is TRBJ1-2, the V gene TRBV6-5; D is unresolved. The CDR3 contains 13 residues. From germline, CDR1 is MNHEY and CDR2 SVGAGI. V was cut by 2 bases and J by 4 bases, with 8 bases left in between. This CDR3 is CASSYEMFYGYTF. CDR3 in DNA: TGTGCCAGCAGTTACGAGATGTTCTATGGCTACACCTTC.

With respect to this clonotype: A much larger clone sits a single nucleotide away, making a read error possible. This sequence joins TRBV5-1 and TRBJ1-1; no clear D. CDR1 and CDR2 from the germline V gene are SGHRS and YFSETQ. CDR3 size: 14 residues. The chain's CDR3 is CAGSLAATNTEAFF. CDR3 bases: TGCGCCGGCAGCTTGGCGGCAACGAACACTGAAGCTTTCTTT.